A single T cell receptor (beta chain) is shown here with its context. The data belong to a study of T cells after yellow fever vaccination. Study information: The authors prepared low-cell-number fractions using SMART-Seq v4 Ultra Low Input.

The CDR3 length is 15 residues. V was shortened by 2 bases and J by 0 bases, with 8 bases between the two germline ends. CDR1 is LNHDA, CDR2 SQIVND, per germline (reference sequence). In making TCR cDNA, 5'RACE template switching added a universal primer site and UMIs to it. Using its own MiXCR run on the 5' RACE reads, TCRdb lists one record per CDR3 protein. This sample yields approximately 350,000 distinct CDR3 sequences, of which under 14% are seen a single time; roughly 18% belongs to the top ten. The chain is built from TRBV19 and TRBJ2-1; TRBD1 might be the D (5 bases). This receptor was taken from a man younger than 30 who received the YFV17D yellow fever vaccine. Here the sequenced sample was PBMCs, taken on the day of the first yellow fever vaccination. CDR3 nucleotide sequence: TGTGCCAGTAGTATAAGAGACAGCTCCTACAATGAGCAGTTCTTC. Its protein product is CASSIRDSSYNEQFF.